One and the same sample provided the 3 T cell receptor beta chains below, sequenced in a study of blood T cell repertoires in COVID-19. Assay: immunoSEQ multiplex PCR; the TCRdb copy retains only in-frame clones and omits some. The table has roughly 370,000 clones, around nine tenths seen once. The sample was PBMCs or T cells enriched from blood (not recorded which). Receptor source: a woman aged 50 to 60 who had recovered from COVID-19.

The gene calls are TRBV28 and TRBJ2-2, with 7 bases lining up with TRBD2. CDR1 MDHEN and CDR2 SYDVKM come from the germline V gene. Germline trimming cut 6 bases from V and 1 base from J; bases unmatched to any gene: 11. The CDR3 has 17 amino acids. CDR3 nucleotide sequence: TGTGCCAGCAGGGGGTATAGGGAGGGTTGGAACACCGGGGAGCTGTTTTTT. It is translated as CASRGYREGWNTGELFF.

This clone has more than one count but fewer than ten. The CDR3 protein is CASSQERGMTYNEQFF. In DNA form, the CDR3 reads TGCGCCAGCAGCCAAGAACGGGGGATGACCTACAATGAGCAGTTCTTC. The chain couples TRBV4-1 to TRBJ2-1, with a possible D match to TRBD2 (6 bases). Trimming stripped 0 bases from V and 2 bases from J, with 11 bases between. Germline V gene sequence: CDR1 MGHRA, CDR2 YSYEKL. The CDR3 runs to 16 residues.

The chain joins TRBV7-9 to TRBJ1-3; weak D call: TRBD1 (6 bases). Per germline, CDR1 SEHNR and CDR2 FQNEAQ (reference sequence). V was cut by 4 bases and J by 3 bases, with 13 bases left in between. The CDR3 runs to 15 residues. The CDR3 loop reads CASSYLQGYGNTIYF. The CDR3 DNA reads TGTGCCAGCAGCTACCTACAGGGCTATGGAAACACCATATATTTT.